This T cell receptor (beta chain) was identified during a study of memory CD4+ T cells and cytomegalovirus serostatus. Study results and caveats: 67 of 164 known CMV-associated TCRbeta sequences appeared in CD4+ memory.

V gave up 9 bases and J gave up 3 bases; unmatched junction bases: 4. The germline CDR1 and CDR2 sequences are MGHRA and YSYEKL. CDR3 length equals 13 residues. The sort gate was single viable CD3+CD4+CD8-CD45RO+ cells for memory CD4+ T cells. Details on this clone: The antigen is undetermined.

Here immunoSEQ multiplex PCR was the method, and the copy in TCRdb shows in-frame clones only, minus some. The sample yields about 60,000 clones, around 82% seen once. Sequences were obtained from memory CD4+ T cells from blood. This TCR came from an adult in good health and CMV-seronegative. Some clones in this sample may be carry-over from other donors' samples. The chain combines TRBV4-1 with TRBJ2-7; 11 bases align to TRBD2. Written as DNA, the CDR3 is TGCGCCAGAATGGGACTAGCGGACTACGAGCAGTACTTC. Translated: CARMGLADYEQYF.